This TCR beta chain comes out of a study of blood T cell repertoires in COVID-19. Study summary: The study drew acute and convalescent COVID-19 samples from the United States, Italy and Spain. Sample material is recorded as cDNA or gDNA derived from T cells, B-cell-depleted T cells, or PBMCs.

Original analysis: Amplification of reference gene primers provided the estimated nucleated cell counts. This table comes from immunoSEQ multiplex PCR, and its TCRdb copy is limited to in-frame clones, with some not included. The DNA gave D and trimming, while V, J and clone size come from that table. The sample contains approximately 150,000 clones, 75% to 90% of which appear only once. The source of this sequence is a woman aged 60 to 75 with active COVID-19. Sequenced sample: peripheral blood.

The CDR3 DNA is TGCAGTGCTAGTCTAGCGGGAGTCTTTTACTCCTACGAGCAGTACTTC. Amino acid sequence: CSASLAGVFYSYEQYF. The J gene is TRBJ2-7, the V gene TRBV20-1, with TRBD2 matching over 10 bases. The CDR3 covers 16 residues. Germline V gene data show CDR1 as DFQATT and CDR2 as SNEGSKA (reference sequence). Trimming cost V 3 bases and J 0 bases; bases outside gene matches: 8.